The source of this T cell receptor (beta chain) is a study of control samples from healthy donors and cancer patients. Per the germline V gene, CDR1 is LGHNA and CDR2 is YNFKEQ. V gave up 2 bases and J gave up 3 bases; unmatched junction bases: 3. This CDR3 spans 17 amino acids. The repertoire was sequenced with immunoSEQ multiplex PCR; TCRdb's copy has only in-frame clones and lacks some. The sample shows 130,000 or so clones, approximately 89% of them seen only once. The source of this sequence is a man aged 50 or older with head and neck cancer. The genes are TRBV4-2 and TRBJ1-6, with 11 bases identical to TRBD1. Sequencing input: PBMCs. CDR3 sequence (DNA): TGTGCCAGCAGCCAATCCGGGACAGGGGGCTATAATTCACCCCTCCACTTT. Amino acid sequence: CASSQSGTGGYNSPLHF.